This TCR beta chain stems from a study of T cells in Graves' hyperthyroidism and ophthalmopathy (dated by TCRdb to the late 2010s). Study-level background: Peripheral blood samples were taken at initial diagnosis, before any treatment was given. TCR Vbeta CDR3 sequencing of approximately 140 peripheral blood samples (fewer than 45 ophthalmopathy, 70 to 85 hyperthyroidism and around 17 progressor patients) is reported in the paper. In over five Graves' hyperthyroidism patients, the study also compared T-cell repertoires from thyroid tissue with T-cell repertoires from blood. An independent validation cohort of about 20 hyperthyroidism patients and approximately 15 patients who later progressed to ophthalmopathy tested prospective prediction of ophthalmopathy. After sampling, hyperthyroidism patients received methimazole starting at 30 mg daily, and ophthalmopathy patients received high-dose intravenous methylprednisolone. TCR V-J signatures able to tell the groups apart were searched for in a discovery cohort of approximately 95 patients, of whom over 40 had Graves' ophthalmopathy and about 60 had stable Graves' hyperthyroidism. For training and testing, the 80 to 100 patients in the discovery cohort were randomly divided in a 7:3 ratio.

The TCR beta CDR3 regions were amplified from the RNA transcripts. A first-round RT-PCR of the TCR CDR3 used the HTBI primer set with the Qiagen OneStep RT-PCR kit. The libraries were constructed in a second round of multiplex PCR and then size-selected and purified. Libraries were sequenced paired-end with 100 bp reads on an Illumina HiSeq2000. The authors' analysis ran thus. SOAPnuke was used to process the raw data, throwing out any read that contained adapters or uncalled bases, had a mean Phred below 15, or lacked an exact constant-primer or identifier match. COPE v1.2.5 was used to merge the high-quality paired reads, and each unique nucleotide sequence was defined as a clonotype. MiTCR v1.1 was used to align the clonotypes against IMGT TRBV, TRBD and TRBJ reference segments. The analysis was restricted to V-J combinations with a frequency above 0.0001, which together covered over 99% of the repertoires. The TCS score was defined as F50 (clonal expansion) divided by E x V (chaos), with BLOSUM62-based TCRdist calculated between CDR3 peptides within each V-J. Welch's t-statistics and random forest reduced approximately 520 V-J features to around 14, which were used in a naive Bayes classifier (R e1071). TCRdb reran the public reads through fastp at Q25 and MiXCR, keeping productive beta chains. Rows matching on CDR3 protein sequence are summarized as one entry with the most common DNA and genes. None of the V and J calls come from the authors' own analysis; TCRdb made them. Within this sample are roughly 650,000 distinct CDR3 sequences, with roughly 15% of them counted one time only. Less than 3.5% of the sample rests with the top ten.

Ophthalmopathy patients had moderately to severely active disease, Clinical Activity Score of at least 3, NOSPECS grade of at least 4, and duration under 3 months. Any patient with an uncontrolled infection, another autoimmune disease, pregnancy or lactation was excluded. Clinical symptoms, serum thyroxine and TRAb, thyroid ultrasound, and orbital computed tomography formed the basis for the diagnoses. PBMCs were isolated from about 9.1 ml of fresh peripheral blood by Ficoll-Paque density gradient centrifugation. Total RNA was extracted using Trizol reagent, and RNA quality was assessed on an Agilent 2100 Bioanalyzer. There are many counts of this clonotype. Its cognate antigen has yet to be identified. Base qualities are not recorded, but no much larger clone differs from it by a single base. The junction carries 14 bases between V and J, which are trimmed by 6 bases and 3 bases respectively. CDR1 and CDR2, per the germline V gene, are MDHEN and SYDVKM. The CDR3 contains 15 residues, cysteine and phenylalanine counted. CDR3 DNA only is kept here, 45 bases in frame from base 1.

Findings and caveats that apply to the study as a whole: In validation, the model predicted progression to ophthalmopathy with approximately 69% sensitivity and roughly 72% specificity, a median of 6.5 months before onset. In cross-validation, a model built on a 13 V-J signature told ophthalmopathy apart from stable hyperthyroidism with approximately 91% sensitivity and approximately 81% specificity, and in testing the same model reached 80%/75%. Most expanded thyroid clonotypes (frequency above 0.001) were also detected in blood, suggesting blood repertoires may reflect thyroid immune responses. Sample size was not statistically predetermined, and blinding of investigators to group allocation was not performed.

The receptor chain draws on TRBV28 and TRBJ1-4, with the D gene too uncertain to name. The receptor was isolated from a woman aged 40 to 50 with Graves' ophthalmopathy. The specimen sequenced was blood. The CDR3 region: CASRGSQVANEKLFF. In nucleotide form, the sequence is TGTGCCAGCAGGGGATCTCAGGTGGCTAATGAAAAACTGTTTTTT.